Following are 4 T cell receptor beta chains from one sample sequenced in a study of T cells in tuberculosis. The time point denotes: new active TB diagnosis, blood taken before or within 7 days of starting treatment. Sequencing was performed with immunoSEQ multiplex PCR; in TCRdb, only in-frame clones are kept and a portion is missing. The table lists about 34,000 clones, over 85% of them singletons, with approximately 10% in the top ten. The input for sequencing was PBMCs, taken at tuberculosis diagnosis. These receptors originate from an adult with tuberculosis.

The rearrangement links TRBV6-5 to TRBJ2-7; 9 bases are a match to TRBD1. This CDR3 spans 15 amino acids. V lost 0 bases to trimming and J lost 4 bases; unmatched junction nucleotides: 4. Per the germline V gene, CDR1 is MNHEY and CDR2 is SVGAGI. The CDR3 loop is CASSYSGQGAYEQYF. CDR3 DNA sequence: TGTGCCAGCAGTTACTCGGGACAGGGAGCTTACGAGCAGTACTTC.

The chain uses TRBV5-1 and TRBJ1-1; D not certain. The germline V gene encodes CDR1 SGHRS and CDR2 YFSETQ. The CDR3 contains 14 residues. Trimming pared 2 bases from V and 4 bases from J, leaving 12 bases between. The CDR3 DNA reads as TGCGCCAGCAGCTTCGGGAGTTCGGGCACTGAAGCTTTCTTT. It specifies CASSFGSSGTEAFF.

The chain is built from TRBV29-1 and TRBJ1-1, with TRBD1 as a possible D gene (5 bases). This CDR3 has 12 residues. Trimming stripped 3 bases from V and 1 base from J, with 6 bases between. In germline, CDR1 is SQVTM, CDR2 ANQGSEA. The CDR3 region is CSVDDRNTEAFF. The CDR3 region has the DNA TGCAGCGTTGACGACAGGAACACTGAAGCTTTCTTT.

Comments on this clone: The junction departs from the called germline gene at one end, perhaps through a read error. Here the CDR3 reads CASSLTGTASVF. CDR3 nucleotides: TGTGCCAGCAGCCTAACCGGGACAGCTTCGGTGTTC. The chain recombines TRBV6-5 with TRBJ1-2; 7 bases match TRBD1. The CDR3 has 12 amino acids. Germline V lookup: CDR1 MNHEY, CDR2 SVGAGI.